Listed here are 4 T cell receptor beta chains from one sample, sequenced in a study of diagnostic markers for celiac disease. TCRdb reprocessed the reads and keeps a single row for each CDR3 protein, giving no DNA. Its clone listing holds more than 550 distinct CDR3 sequences. The sequenced sample was either unsorted cells or a sorted T cell fraction (not recorded which). The receptor set was obtained from a human donor.

This CDR3 is CSARQGASQETQYF. This chain uses TRBV20-1 with TRBJ2-5; as DNA is missing, the TRBD1 call by TCRdb cannot be tested. CDR1 DFQATT and CDR2 SNEGSKA come from the germline V gene (reference sequence). This CDR3 spans 14 amino acids.

V is TRBV18 and J is TRBJ2-3. The CDR3 contains 13 residues. Germline CDR1 is KGHSH and CDR2 is LQKENI. This chain's CDR3 is CASSLTSTDTQYF.

Frequency places this clonotype as large (0.1 to 1%). The chain employs TRBV5-1 and TRBJ2-1; TCRdb calls TRBD2, which cannot be checked without DNA. The CDR3 length is 14 residues. Per germline, CDR1 SGHRS and CDR2 YFSETQ. The CDR3 spells CASRASGFYNEQFF. Complete variable domain (other parts from reference TRBV5-1 and TRBJ2-1): KAGVTQTPRYLIKTRGQQVTLSCSPISGHRSVSWYQQTPGQGLQFLFEYFSETQRNKGNFPGRFSGRQFSNSRSEMNVSTLELGDSALYLCASRASGFYNEQFFGPGTRLTVL.

The chain couples TRBV9 to TRBJ1-3. There are 13 residues in the CDR3. Germline CDR1 and CDR2: SGDLS and YYNGEE. The CDR3 loop reads CASSVRTGDTIYF.